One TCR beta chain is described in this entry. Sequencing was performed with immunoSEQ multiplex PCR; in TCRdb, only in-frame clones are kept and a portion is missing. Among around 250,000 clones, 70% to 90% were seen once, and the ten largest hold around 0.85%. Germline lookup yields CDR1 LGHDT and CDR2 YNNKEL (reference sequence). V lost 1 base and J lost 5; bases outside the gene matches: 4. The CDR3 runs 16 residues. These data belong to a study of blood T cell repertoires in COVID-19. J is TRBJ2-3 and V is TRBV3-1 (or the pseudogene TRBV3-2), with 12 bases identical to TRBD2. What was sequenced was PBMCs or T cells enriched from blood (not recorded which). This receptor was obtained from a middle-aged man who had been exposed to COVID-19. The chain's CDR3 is CASSQGTSGMGDTQYF. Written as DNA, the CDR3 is TGTGCCAGCAGCCAAGGGACTAGCGGGATGGGAGATACGCAGTATTTT.